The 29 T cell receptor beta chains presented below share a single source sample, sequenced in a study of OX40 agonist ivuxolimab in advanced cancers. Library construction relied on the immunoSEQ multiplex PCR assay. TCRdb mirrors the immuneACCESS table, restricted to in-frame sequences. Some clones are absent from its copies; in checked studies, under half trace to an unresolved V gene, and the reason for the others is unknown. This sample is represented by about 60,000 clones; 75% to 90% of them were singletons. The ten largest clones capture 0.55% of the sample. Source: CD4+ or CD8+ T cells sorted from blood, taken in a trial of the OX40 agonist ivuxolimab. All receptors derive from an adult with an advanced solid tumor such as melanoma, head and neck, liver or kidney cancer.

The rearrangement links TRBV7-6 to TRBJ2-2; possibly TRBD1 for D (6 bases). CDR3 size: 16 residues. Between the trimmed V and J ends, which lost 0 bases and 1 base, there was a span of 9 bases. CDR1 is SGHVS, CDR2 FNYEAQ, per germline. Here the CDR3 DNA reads TGTGCCAGCAGCTTAGCGCTAGGGGGGAACACCGGGGAGCTGTTTTTT. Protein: CASSLALGGNTGELFF.

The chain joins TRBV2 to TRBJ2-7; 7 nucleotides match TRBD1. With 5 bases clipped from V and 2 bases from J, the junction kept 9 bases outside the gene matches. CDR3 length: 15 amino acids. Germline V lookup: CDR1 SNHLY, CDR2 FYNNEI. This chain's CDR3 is CASSPAGTATYEQYF. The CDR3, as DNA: TGTGCCAGCAGTCCTGCCGGGACAGCGACCTACGAGCAGTACTTC. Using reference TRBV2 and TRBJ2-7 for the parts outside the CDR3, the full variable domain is EPEVTQTPSHQVTQMGQEVILRCVPISNHLYFYWYRQILGQKVEFLVSFYNNEISEKSEIFDDQFSVERPDGSNFTLKIRSTKLEDSAMYFCASSPAGTATYEQYFGPGTRLTVT.

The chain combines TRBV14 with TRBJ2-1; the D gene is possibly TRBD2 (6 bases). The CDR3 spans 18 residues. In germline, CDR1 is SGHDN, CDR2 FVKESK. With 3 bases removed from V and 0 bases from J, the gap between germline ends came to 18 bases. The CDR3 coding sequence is TGTGCCAGCAGCCAGGGGCAGGGTGCGGGAAGCTCCTACAATGAGCAGTTCTTC. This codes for CASSQGQGAGSSYNEQFF.

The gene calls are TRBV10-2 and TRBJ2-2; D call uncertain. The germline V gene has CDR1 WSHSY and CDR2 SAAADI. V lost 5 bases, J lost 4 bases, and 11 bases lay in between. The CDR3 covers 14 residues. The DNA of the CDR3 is TGCGCCAGCAGTCCTAATACGGGCACCGGGGAGCTGTTTTTT. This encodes CASSPNTGTGELFF.

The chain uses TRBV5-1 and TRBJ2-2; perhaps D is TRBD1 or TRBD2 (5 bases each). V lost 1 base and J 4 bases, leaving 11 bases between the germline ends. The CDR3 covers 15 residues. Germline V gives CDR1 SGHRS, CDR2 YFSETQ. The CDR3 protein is CASSLSGAPTGELFF. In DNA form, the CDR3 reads TGCGCCAGCAGCTTGTCCGGGGCTCCCACCGGGGAGCTGTTTTTT.

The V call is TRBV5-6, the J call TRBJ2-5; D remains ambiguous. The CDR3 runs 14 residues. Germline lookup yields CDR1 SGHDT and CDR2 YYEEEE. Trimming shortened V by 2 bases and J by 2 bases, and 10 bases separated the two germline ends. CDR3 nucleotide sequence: TGTGCCAGCAGCTTACCGGGCAGTCAAGAGACCCAGTACTTC. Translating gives CASSLPGSQETQYF.

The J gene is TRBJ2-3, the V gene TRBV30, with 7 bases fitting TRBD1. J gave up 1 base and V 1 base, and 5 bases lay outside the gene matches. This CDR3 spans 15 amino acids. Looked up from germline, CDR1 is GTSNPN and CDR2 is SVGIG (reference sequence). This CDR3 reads CAWSAVGGGTDTQYF. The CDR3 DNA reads TGTGCCTGGAGTGCCGTAGGGGGCGGCACAGATACGCAGTATTTT.

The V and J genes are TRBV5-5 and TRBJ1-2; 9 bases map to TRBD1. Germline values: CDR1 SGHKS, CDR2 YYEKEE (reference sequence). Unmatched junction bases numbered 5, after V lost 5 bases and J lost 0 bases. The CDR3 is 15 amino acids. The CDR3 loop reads CASSIQGAPNYGYTF. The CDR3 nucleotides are TGTGCCAGCAGTATACAGGGGGCTCCTAACTATGGCTACACCTTC.

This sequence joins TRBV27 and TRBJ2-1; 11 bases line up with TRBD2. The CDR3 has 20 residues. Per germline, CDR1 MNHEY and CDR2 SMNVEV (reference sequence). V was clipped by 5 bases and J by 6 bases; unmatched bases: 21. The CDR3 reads CASSVVPPRLAGLPRNEQFF. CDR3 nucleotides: TGTGCCAGCAGTGTAGTGCCCCCCAGACTAGCGGGACTCCCCCGCAATGAGCAGTTCTTC.

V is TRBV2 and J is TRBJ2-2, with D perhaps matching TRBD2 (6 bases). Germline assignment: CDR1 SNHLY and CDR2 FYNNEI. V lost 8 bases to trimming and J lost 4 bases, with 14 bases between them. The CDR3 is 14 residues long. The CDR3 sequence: CASSSSVLTGELFF. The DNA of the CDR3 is TGTGCCAGCTCTTCTAGCGTGCTCACCGGGGAGCTGTTTTTT.

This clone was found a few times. CDR3 loop: CASSEGTVDNSPLHF. CDR3 coding DNA: TGTGCCAGCAGCGAGGGGACAGTAGATAATTCACCCCTCCACTTT. The chain combines TRBV9 with TRBJ1-6, with 7 bases fitting TRBD1. Germline V lookup: CDR1 SGDLS, CDR2 YYNGEE. Unmatched junction bases numbered 5, after V lost 3 bases and J lost 5 bases. The CDR3 has 15 amino acids.

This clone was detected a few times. The CDR3 DNA sequence: TGTGCCTGGAAAATGGCGGGTTTGAACACTGAAGCTTTCTTT. This codes for CAWKMAGLNTEAFF. The chain uses TRBV30 and TRBJ1-1, with unresolved D. The length of the CDR3 is 14 residues. Germline values: CDR1 GTSNPN, CDR2 SVGIG (reference sequence). V gave up 4 bases and J gave up 0 bases, with 12 bases separating them. Drawing the rest from reference TRBV30 and TRBJ1-1, the complete variable domain is SQTIHQWPATLVQPVGSPLSLECTVEGTSNPNLYWYRQAAGRGLQLLFYSVGIGQISSEVPQNLSASRPQDRQFILSSKKLLLSDSGFYLCAWKMAGLNTEAFFGQGTRLTVV.

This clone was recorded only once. In DNA form, the CDR3 reads TGTGCCAGCAGCCCCAGGACAGGGCGGGAAAACGAGCAGTACTTC. This sequence encodes CASSPRTGRENEQYF. This sequence joins TRBV9 and TRBJ2-7; TRBD1 agrees at 8 bases. Germline CDR1 reads SGDLS; CDR2 reads YYNGEE. V lost 4 bases to trimming and J lost 5 bases; unmatched junction nucleotides: 11. The CDR3 is made up of 15 amino acids.

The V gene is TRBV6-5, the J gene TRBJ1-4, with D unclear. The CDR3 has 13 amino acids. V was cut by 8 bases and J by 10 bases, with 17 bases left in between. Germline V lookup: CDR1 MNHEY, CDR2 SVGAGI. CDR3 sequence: CASGGPPAGKLFF. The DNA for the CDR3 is TGTGCCAGCGGTGGACCTCCGGCGGGAAAACTGTTTTTT.

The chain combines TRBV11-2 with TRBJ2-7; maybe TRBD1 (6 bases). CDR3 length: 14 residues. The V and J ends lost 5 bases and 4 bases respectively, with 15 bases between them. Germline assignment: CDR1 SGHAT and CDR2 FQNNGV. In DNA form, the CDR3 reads TGTGCCAGCAGCGCGATACAGGGTTGGTACGAGCAGTACTTC. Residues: CASSAIQGWYEQYF.

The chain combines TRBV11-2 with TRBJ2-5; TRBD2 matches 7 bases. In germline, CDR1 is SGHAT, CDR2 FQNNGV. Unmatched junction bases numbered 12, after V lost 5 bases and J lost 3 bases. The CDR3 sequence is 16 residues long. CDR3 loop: CASSPGGAGTKETQYF. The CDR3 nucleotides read TGTGCCAGCAGCCCCGGTGGAGCGGGAACTAAAGAGACCCAGTACTTC.

The CDR3 DNA reads as TGTGCCAGCAGCAAAGAGGTGAGAGGGGGCGGATATGGCTACACCTTC. Translated: CASSKEVRGGGYGYTF. The genes are TRBV21-1 and TRBJ1-2; the listed D gene, TRBD1, was not tested against the DNA. TRBV21-1 is a documented pseudogene. This CDR3 contains 16 residues.

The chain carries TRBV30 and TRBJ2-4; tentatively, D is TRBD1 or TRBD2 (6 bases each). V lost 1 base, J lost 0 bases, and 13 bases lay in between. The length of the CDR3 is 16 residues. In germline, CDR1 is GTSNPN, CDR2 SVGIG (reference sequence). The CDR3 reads CAWSDKGGVAKNIQYF. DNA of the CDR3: TGTGCCTGGAGTGACAAGGGGGGAGTAGCCAAAAACATTCAGTACTTC.

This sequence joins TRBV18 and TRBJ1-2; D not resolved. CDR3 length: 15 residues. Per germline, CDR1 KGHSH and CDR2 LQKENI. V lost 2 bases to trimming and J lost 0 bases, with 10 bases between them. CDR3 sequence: CASSPNGLANYGYTF. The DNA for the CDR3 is TGTGCCAGCTCACCAAACGGACTAGCTAACTATGGCTACACCTTC.

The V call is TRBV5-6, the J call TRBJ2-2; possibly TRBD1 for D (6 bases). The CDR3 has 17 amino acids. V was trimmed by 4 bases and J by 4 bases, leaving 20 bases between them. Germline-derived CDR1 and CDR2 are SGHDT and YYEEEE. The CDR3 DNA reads TGTGCCAGCAGCCTGATATCGATTTACAGGGCCACCGGGGAGCTGTTTTTT. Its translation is CASSLISIYRATGELFF.

The chain's CDR3 is CASSLARLSDAGSGYTF. The DNA for the CDR3 is TGTGCCAGCAGCTTAGCGCGGCTCTCCGACGCGGGGTCGGGCTACACCTTC. This chain joins TRBV7-9 and TRBJ1-2; no reliable D call. The V end lost 0 bases, the J end lost 8 bases, and 22 bases lay between the germline ends. CDR1 SEHNR and CDR2 FQNEAQ come from the germline V gene (reference sequence). The CDR3 sequence is 17 residues long.

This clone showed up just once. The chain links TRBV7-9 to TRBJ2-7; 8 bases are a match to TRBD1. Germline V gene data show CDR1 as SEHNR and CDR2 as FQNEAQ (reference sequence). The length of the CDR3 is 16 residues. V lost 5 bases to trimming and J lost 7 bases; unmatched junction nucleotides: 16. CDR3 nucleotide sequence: TGTGCCAGCAGCCGCGGGACAGGTTGGGAGGTGAGGGAGCAGTACTTC. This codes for CASSRGTGWEVREQYF.

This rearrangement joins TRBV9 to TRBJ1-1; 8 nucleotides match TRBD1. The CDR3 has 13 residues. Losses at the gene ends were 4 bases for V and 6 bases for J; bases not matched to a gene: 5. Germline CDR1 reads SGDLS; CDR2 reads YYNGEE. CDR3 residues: CASSSDRAAEAFF. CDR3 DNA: TGTGCCAGCAGCTCGGACAGGGCCGCTGAAGCTTTCTTT.

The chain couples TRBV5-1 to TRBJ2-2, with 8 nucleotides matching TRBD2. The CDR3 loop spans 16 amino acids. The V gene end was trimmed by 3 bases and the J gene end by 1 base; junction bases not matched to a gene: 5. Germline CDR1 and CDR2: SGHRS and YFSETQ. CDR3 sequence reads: CASSSGLAQNTGELFF. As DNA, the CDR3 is TGCGCCAGCAGCTCCGGACTAGCTCAGAACACCGGGGAGCTGTTTTTT.

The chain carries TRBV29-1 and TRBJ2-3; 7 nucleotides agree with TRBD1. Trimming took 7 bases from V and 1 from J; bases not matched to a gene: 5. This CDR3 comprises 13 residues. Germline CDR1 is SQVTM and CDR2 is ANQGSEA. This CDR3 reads CSGTGVRTDTQYF. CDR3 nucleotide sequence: TGCAGCGGTACAGGGGTGCGCACAGATACGCAGTATTTT.

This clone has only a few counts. The CDR3 region is CASSLVTGWNYGYTF. In DNA, the CDR3 is TGTGCCAGCAGCTTAGTTACAGGGTGGAACTATGGCTACACCTTC. The V and J genes are TRBV7-8 and TRBJ1-2; TRBD1 might be the D (6 bases). The germline V gene encodes CDR1 SGHVS and CDR2 FQNEAQ. Trimming cost V 1 base and J 2 bases, with 11 bases left between them. The CDR3 spans 15 residues.

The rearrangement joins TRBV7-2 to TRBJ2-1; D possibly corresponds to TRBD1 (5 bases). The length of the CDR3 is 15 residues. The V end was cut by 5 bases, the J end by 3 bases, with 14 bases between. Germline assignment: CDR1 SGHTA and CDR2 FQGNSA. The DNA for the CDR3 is TGTGCCAGCAGCCAGCGACAGAGAATCTACAATGAGCAGTTCTTC. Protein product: CASSQRQRIYNEQFF.

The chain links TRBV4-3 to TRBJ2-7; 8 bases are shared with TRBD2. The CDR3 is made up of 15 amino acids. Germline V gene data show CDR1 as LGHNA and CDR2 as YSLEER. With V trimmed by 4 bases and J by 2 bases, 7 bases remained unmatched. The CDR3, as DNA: TGCGCCAGCAGCCTTTCGGCGGGGGGTCCCTACGAGCAGTACTTC. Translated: CASSLSAGGPYEQYF.

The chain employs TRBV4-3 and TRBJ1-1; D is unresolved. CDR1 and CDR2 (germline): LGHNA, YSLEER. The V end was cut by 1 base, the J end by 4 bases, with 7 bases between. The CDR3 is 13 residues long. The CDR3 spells CASSQARTTEAFF. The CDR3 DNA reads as TGCGCCAGCAGCCAAGCCCGGACCACTGAAGCTTTCTTT.